The entry below gives a single TCR beta chain sequence along with its context. Other DNA sequences in the same sample also yield this CDR3. Original methodology: Reference gene primers were amplified, and this amplification served to estimate nucleated cell counts. The protocol was immunoSEQ multiplex PCR, while the TCRdb copy is restricted to in-frame clones and leaves out a portion. V and J calls and clone size are as listed in that table; D and trimming were resolved from the DNA. The repertoire consists of about 170,000 clones, with about 89% occurring once and the leading ten covering under 3.5%. The sample comes from a study of blood T cell repertoires in COVID-19. Study in general: COVID-19 samples collected from the United States, Italy and Spain covered acute and convalescent phases. PBMCs, B-cell-depleted T cells, or T cells provided the cDNA or gDNA that made up the material.

The CDR3 consists of 14 residues. CDR1 SGHRS and CDR2 YFSETQ come from the germline V gene. V lost 3 bases, J lost 2 bases, and 1 base stayed unmatched. Input material: peripheral blood. This sequence originates from a man aged 65 to 85 with acute or convalescent COVID-19. The rearrangement links TRBV5-1 to TRBJ1-1; 10 bases align to TRBD1. For the CDR3, the DNA is TGCGCCAGCAGCTGGGACAGGGGAAACACTGAAGCTTTCTTT. Translating it yields CASSWDRGNTEAFF.